This is a list of T cell receptor beta chains from one sample in a study of shared T cell receptors in the human thymus. The assay was immunoSEQ multiplex PCR, and TCRdb's table has in-frame clones only and misses some. The table shows 540,000 or so clones, with about four fifths occurring only once. These data were also filed under a second study, of human thymus T cells.

The specimen was thymocytes. These receptors were obtained from a boy younger than two with a congenital heart defect. Each CDR3 is given with its conserved first and last residue. D genes are given only for firm matches. Rows may omit the clone size; those that give it use once, few, many or a size class.

j_call d_call clone_size v_call cdr3_aa cdr3_nt
TRBJ2-7 TRBD1 once TRBV27 CASSLRTGAYEQYF TGTGCCAGCAGTTTGAGGACAGGGGCCTACGAGCAGTACTTC
TRBJ1-2 NA NA TRBV5-5 CASSLAVIGVFYGYTF TGTGCCAGCAGCTTGGCCGTTATAGGGGTATTCTATGGCTACACCTTC
TRBJ2-1 NA NA TRBV5-5 CASSLGSHRALGNEQFF TGTGCCAGCAGCTTGGGTTCCCACAGGGCCCTCGGGAATGAGCAGTTCTTC
TRBJ2-5 TRBD2 NA TRBV5-6 CASSSGRAKGETQYF TGTGCCAGCAGCAGCGGGAGGGCGAAAGGGGAGACCCAGTACTTC
TRBJ2-2 TRBD2 few TRBV7-8 CASSGEGAGAPTGELFF TGTGCCAGCAGCGGAGAGGGAGCGGGAGCCCCCACCGGGGAGCTGTTTTTT
TRBJ2-3 TRBD2 NA TRBV5-1 CASRSRGTSKRDTQYF TGCGCCAGCAGATCACGCGGGACTAGCAAGCGAGATACGCAGTATTTT
TRBJ2-1 NA NA TRBV5-1 CASSLGGGPAIYNEQFF TGCGCCAGCAGCTTGGGTGGAGGACCTGCTATCTACAATGAGCAGTTCTTC
TRBJ2-1 TRBD1 NA TRBV2 CASRVDRGLYNEQFF TGTGCCAGCAGGGTGGACAGGGGGCTGTACAATGAGCAGTTCTTC
TRBJ2-1 TRBD2 NA TRBV27 CASGPNGTSGRYNEQFF TGTGCCAGCGGACCGAACGGGACTAGCGGGAGGTACAATGAGCAGTTCTTC
TRBJ2-3 NA NA TRBV2 CASIGNSPSWGDTDTQYF TGTGCCAGCATCGGGAACAGCCCGTCCTGGGGAGACACAGATACGCAGTATTTT
TRBJ2-2 TRBD2 NA TRBV23-1 CASSDQRELGELFF TGCGCCAGCAGTGACCAGCGGGAGCTCGGGGAGCTGTTTTTT
TRBJ2-7 TRBD2 once TRBV5-1 CASSLVRLADSYEQYF TGCGCCAGCAGCTTGGTGCGGCTAGCGGACTCCTACGAGCAGTACTTC
TRBJ2-1 NA NA TRBV4-3 CASSQRLGGNPEQFF TGCGCCAGCAGCCAAAGGCTAGGGGGAAACCCTGAGCAGTTCTTC
TRBJ2-1 NA NA TRBV5-6 CASSLGEGGNEQFF TGTGCCAGCAGCTTGGGGGAGGGGGGGAATGAGCAGTTCTTC
TRBJ2-7 NA NA TRBV10-3 CATLRNKGASYEQYF TGTGCCACCCTCCGCAACAAAGGGGCCTCCTACGAGCAGTACTTC
TRBJ2-7 TRBD1 once TRBV7-2 CASSLGLLRQGTYEQYF TGTGCCAGCAGCTTAGGTCTCTTGAGACAGGGGACCTACGAGCAGTACTTC
TRBJ2-7 TRBD2 NA TRBV7-2 CASSLLLAGGSYEQYF TGTGCCAGCAGCTTACTACTAGCGGGAGGATCCTACGAGCAGTACTTC
TRBJ2-7 NA NA TRBV9 CASSVGSRGRDEQYF TGTGCCAGCAGCGTAGGGTCTAGGGGCAGGGACGAGCAGTACTTC
TRBJ2-2 TRBD1 once TRBV27 CASSPPGQGPGELFF TGTGCCAGCAGCCCTCCGGGACAGGGACCCGGGGAGCTGTTTTTT
TRBJ2-7 NA NA TRBV2 CASTLTDSYEQYF TGTGCCAGCACCTTGACAGACTCCTACGAGCAGTACTTC
TRBJ2-7 TRBD2 NA TRBV25-1 CASSDMAGGYEQYF TGTGCCAGCAGCGACATGGCGGGGGGCTACGAGCAGTACTTC
TRBJ2-3 TRBD2 NA TRBV6-1 CASSEATSGRLEDTQYF TGTGCCAGCAGTGAGGCAACTAGCGGGAGGTTGGAAGATACGCAGTATTTT
TRBJ2-1 NA NA TRBV6-4 CASSLTSRDEQFF TGTGCCAGCAGCCTAACTAGCCGCGATGAGCAGTTCTTC
TRBJ2-2 NA once TRBV11-3 CASSLGQGIPGELFF TGTGCCAGCAGCTTGGGCCAGGGAATCCCCGGGGAGCTGTTTTTT